The present T cell receptor beta chain was sequenced within a study of immune evolution from preneoplasia to lung adenocarcinoma. The study, taken as a whole, reports: From normal lung to invasive adenocarcinoma, top clone frequencies appeared to decrease.

On this clone: What it recognizes is unknown.

Per the germline V gene, CDR1 is SGHDN and CDR2 is FVKESK. The CDR3 loop spans 16 amino acids. Deletions cut 9 bases from V and 0 bases from J, with 21 bases between. The method was immunoSEQ multiplex PCR; TCRdb's version includes in-frame clones alone and lacks a portion of them. The data contain about 8,000 clones, just under 80% of them singletons. The gene calls are TRBV14 and TRBJ2-7; D call uncertain. This TCR derives from a person between 55 and 80 years old with lung adenocarcinoma. The sequencing sample was made of FFPE adjacent normal lung tissue. The CDR3 loop reads CASPLDPGPSSYEQYF. In nucleotides, the CDR3 is TGTGCCAGTCCACTTGATCCAGGACCTAGCTCCTACGAGCAGTACTTC. The full variable domain, its missing parts supplied by reference TRBV14 and TRBJ2-7, is EAGVTQFPSHSVIEKGQTVTLRCDPISGHDNLYWYRRVMGKEIKFLLHFVKESKQDESGMPNNRFLAERTGGTYSTLKVQPAELEDSGVYFCASPLDPGPSSYEQYFGPGTRLTVT.